A single T cell receptor (beta chain) is shown here with its context. Clones were sequenced by immunoSEQ multiplex PCR, and TCRdb holds only the in-frame ones, with some missing. Of 1.5 million to 2.5 million clones in the sample, roughly 94% were seen once. The naive CD8 fraction comprised CD45RO-negative cells positively selected for CCR7 and excluded terminally differentiated effector memory CD45RA+ cells. V lost 7 bases and J lost 0, with 15 bases in between. The CDR3 contains 15 residues. CDR1 MNHEY and CDR2 SVGAGI come from the germline V gene. This entry is derived from a study of shared clonotypes between healthy human individuals.

The sequenced sample was naive CD8+ T cells sorted from blood. V usage is TRBV6-5 and J usage is TRBJ1-1; the D gene is possibly TRBD1 (5 bases). This sequence originates from a man aged 18-30 years in good health. The CDR3 is CASTPISGLNTEAFF. The CDR3 DNA follows: TGTGCCAGCACCCCGATTTCGGGACTGAACACTGAAGCTTTCTTT.